A single sample gave rise to the 26 T cell receptor beta chains below, sequenced in a study of T cells in Graves' hyperthyroidism and ophthalmopathy (dated by TCRdb to between 2018 and 2021). The library was generated by multiplex PCR. The instrument given in TCRdb is Illumina HiSeq 2000. TCR beta CDR3 regions were amplified from RNA transcripts. For the first round of RT-PCR on the TCR CDR3, the HTBI primer set was used together with the Qiagen OneStep RT-PCR kit. Using fastp at Q25 and MiXCR, TCRdb reprocessed the public reads and kept productive beta chains. A single entry per CDR3 protein holds the most common genes and DNA from its merged rows. This sample holds some 580,000 distinct CDR3 sequences; about a sixth were observed only once. The top ten clonotypes cover less than 3.5% of the sample. The specimen sequenced was blood. Source of these receptors: a woman in her forties with Graves' ophthalmopathy.

The table lists this clonotype with many counts. The chain couples TRBV30 to TRBJ1-1, with D possibly being TRBD1 (5 bases). This CDR3 has 12 residues. The V gene lost 0 bases and the J gene lost 10 bases, with 12 bases spanning the gap. Germline-derived CDR1 and CDR2 are GTSNPN and SVGIG (reference sequence). The CDR3 nucleotides read TGTGCCTGGAGTGTACGTGGGGCAAGAGCTTTCTTT. It translates to CAWSVRGARAFF.

This clonotype has a count of ten or more. This chain joins TRBV28 and TRBJ2-4; a possible D gene is TRBD1 (6 bases). This CDR3 contains 14 residues. The germline V gene encodes CDR1 MDHEN and CDR2 SYDVKM. Trimming took 6 bases from V and 0 from J, leaving 9 bases between them. This CDR3 is CASRPRGAKNIQYF. The DNA of the CDR3 is TGTGCCAGCAGGCCCAGGGGAGCCAAAAACATTCAGTACTTC. The full variable domain, completed using reference TRBV28 and TRBJ2-4, is DVKVTQSSRYLVKRTGEKVFLECVQDMDHENMFWYRQDPGLGLRLIYFSYDVKMKEKGDIPEGYSVSREKKERFSLILESASTNQTSMYLCASRPRGAKNIQYFGAGTRLSVL.

The rearrangement uses TRBV30 and TRBJ2-2; 8 nucleotides line up with TRBD2. This CDR3 region has 14 residues. Per the germline V gene, CDR1 is GTSNPN and CDR2 is SVGIG (reference sequence). The trim removed 3 bases at V and 2 bases at J, leaving 2 bases unmatched. The CDR3 nucleotides read TGTGCCTGGAGGCGGGGGGTTAACACCGGGGAGCTGTTTTTT. It is translated as CAWRRGVNTGELFF.

This clonotype was seen a handful of times. V gene TRBV6-1 combines with J gene TRBJ2-5, with D perhaps matching TRBD1 or TRBD2 (6 bases each). V lost 6 bases and J 4 bases, leaving 12 bases between the germline ends. Looked up from germline, CDR1 is MNHNS and CDR2 is SASEGT. The CDR3 covers 13 residues. The CDR3 here is CASRPGARETQYF. CDR3 DNA sequence: TGTGCCAGCAGGCCGGGGGCGAGAGAGACCCAGTACTTC.

This clonotype was seen at least ten times. The J gene is TRBJ1-2, the V gene TRBV6-1, with 7 bases identical to TRBD1. The CDR3 has 13 amino acids. Trimming removed 5 bases from V and 3 bases from J; junction bases left unmatched: 3. CDR1 is MNHNS, CDR2 SASEGT, per germline. The CDR3 is CASSQTGHYGYTF. The CDR3 DNA sequence: TGTGCCAGCAGTCAGACAGGGCACTATGGCTACACCTTC.

Comment on this clonotype: A much larger clone sits a single nucleotide away, making a read error possible. The chain couples TRBV28 to TRBJ2-7; 12 nucleotides agree with TRBD2. CDR1 is MDHEN and CDR2 is SYDVKM in the germline V gene. The CDR3 spans 17 residues. The junction had 15 bases not matched to a gene; V was cut back by 3 bases and J by 9 bases. The CDR3 coding sequence is TGTGCCAGCAGTTTTAGGGGGCTAGCGGGAGGGCCCCACGGGCAGTACTTC. Protein product: CASSFRGLAGGPHGQYF.

This chain connects TRBV30 to TRBJ1-1; no definite D call. The V end lost 1 base, the J end lost 5 bases, and 14 bases lay between the germline ends. Germline V CDR1 and CDR2: GTSNPN, SVGIG (reference sequence). The CDR3 extends over 14 amino acids. CDR3 region: CAWSAPVSWTEAFF. CDR3 nucleotides: TGTGCCTGGAGTGCCCCAGTGTCGTGGACTGAAGCTTTCTTT.

About this clonotype itself: A much larger clone sits a single nucleotide away, making a read error possible. V usage is TRBV5-1 and J usage is TRBJ2-1; the match to TRBD2 covers 10 bases. The better agreement between TRBJ2-7 and the DNA end casts doubt on the J call. Germline CDR1 SGHRS, CDR2 YFSETQ. This CDR3 region has 15 residues. The CDR3 nucleotides are TGCGCCAGCAGACCTCTAGCGGGGGCCTACAATGAGCAGTACTTC. The encoded protein is CASRPLAGAYNEQYF.

In this sample, this clonotype turned up many times. The chain carries TRBV2 and TRBJ2-2, with TRBD1 matching 8 bases. CDR1 SNHLY and CDR2 FYNNEI come from the germline V gene. This CDR3 is 15 amino acids long. V gave up 6 bases and J gave up 7 bases; unmatched junction bases: 10. Here the CDR3 reads CASSPTRTGNGELFF. The CDR3 DNA reads as TGTGCCAGCAGCCCTACACGGACAGGGAACGGGGAGCTGTTTTTT.

This clonotype was counted at least ten times. DNA for the CDR3: TGCGCCAGCAGTTCAGGTAGCGCCACAGATACGCAGTATTTT. Translated: CASSSGSATDTQYF. The V gene is TRBV5-1, the J gene TRBJ2-3; D might be TRBD2 (5 bases). Trimming removed 5 bases at V and 2 bases at J, with 12 bases between. The CDR3 totals 14 residues. Germline loops: CDR1 SGHRS, CDR2 YFSETQ. Variable domain in full (rest from reference TRBV5-1 and TRBJ2-3): KAGVTQTPRYLIKTRGQQVTLSCSPISGHRSVSWYQQTPGQGLQFLFEYFSETQRNKGNFPGRFSGRQFSNSRSEMNVSTLELGDSALYLCASSSGSATDTQYFGPGTRLTVL.

This rearrangement joins TRBV4-1 to TRBJ2-3; D is uncertain. The CDR3 is 16 amino acids. CDR1 is MGHRA, CDR2 YSYEKL, per germline. V shed 1 base and J shed 2 bases, with 13 bases lying between them. This chain's CDR3 is CASSQGENPSTDTQYF. CDR3 in DNA: TGCGCCAGCAGCCAAGGGGAAAATCCATCCACAGATACGCAGTATTTT.

The CDR3 nucleotides are TGTGCCATCAGTCGGACTAGCGGGGGGAATGAGGATGAGCAGTTCTTC. It is translated as CAISRTSGGNEDEQFF. The J gene is TRBJ2-1, the V gene TRBV10-3; TRBD2 matches at 14 bases. Per germline, CDR1 ENHRY and CDR2 SYGVKD. V lost 5 bases, J lost 8 bases, and 8 bases stayed unmatched. The CDR3 covers 16 residues.

The gene calls are TRBV15 and TRBJ2-3; no reliable D call. V lost 4 bases and J lost 5, with 4 bases in between. In germline, CDR1 is LNHNV, CDR2 YYDKDF (reference sequence). The CDR3 is 11 amino acids. The CDR3 region is CATSTRDTQYF. CDR3 in DNA: TGTGCCACCAGCACCAGAGATACGCAGTATTTT.

This clonotype was seen ten or more times. V is TRBV18 and J is TRBJ1-1; no clear D. V was pared by 4 bases and J by 1 base, with 13 bases between. Per germline, CDR1 KGHSH and CDR2 LQKENI. The CDR3 spans 15 residues. CDR3 in amino acids: CASSLGPRRNTEAFF. The DNA for the CDR3 is TGTGCCAGCTCACTCGGACCTCGAAGGAACACTGAAGCTTTCTTT.

The J gene is TRBJ1-3, the V gene TRBV6-1; D not certain. CDR1 MNHNS and CDR2 SASEGT come from the germline V gene. V was trimmed by 5 bases and J by 0 bases, leaving 8 bases between them. The CDR3 has 14 amino acids. The CDR3 DNA reads as TGTGCCAGCAGTTGGGCAGACTCTGGAAACACCATATATTTT. Translation: CASSWADSGNTIYF.

This chain connects TRBV9 to TRBJ2-2; 9 nucleotides match TRBD2. Per the germline V gene, CDR1 is SGDLS and CDR2 is YYNGEE. Trimming cost V 5 bases and J 7 bases; bases outside gene matches: 9. The CDR3 consists of 15 residues. The CDR3, as DNA: TGTGCCAGCAGAGAATCCCTAGCGGGGAACGGGGAGCTGTTTTTT. This sequence encodes CASRESLAGNGELFF. Complete variable domain (other parts from reference TRBV9 and TRBJ2-2): DSGVTQTPKHLITATGQRVTLRCSPRSGDLSVYWYQQSLDQGLQFLIQYYNGEERAKGNILERFSAQQFPDLHSELNLSSLELGDSALYFCASRESLAGNGELFFGEGSRLTVL.

This clonotype was seen ten or more times. This chain connects TRBV30 to TRBJ1-2; 10 bases line up with TRBD1. The CDR3 covers 15 residues. Germline values: CDR1 GTSNPN, CDR2 SVGIG (reference sequence). V was clipped by 5 bases and J by 3 bases; unmatched bases: 9. CDR3 DNA: TGTGCCTGGCAACCCGGGACAGGGGCGTACTATGGCTACACCTTC. It codes for CAWQPGTGAYYGYTF.

This clonotype was counted between two and nine times. The CDR3 region is CSATRRGGGYQPQHF. The CDR3 nucleotides read TGCAGTGCTACCCGCAGGGGCGGCGGGTATCAGCCCCAGCATTTT. V gene TRBV20-1 combines with J gene TRBJ1-5; D might be TRBD1 (6 bases). Deletions cut 4 bases from V and 5 bases from J, with 18 bases between. Germline CDR1 reads DFQATT; CDR2 reads SNEGSKA (reference sequence). The CDR3 length is 15 residues.

J is TRBJ2-6 and V is TRBV7-3; 8 bases map to TRBD1. J lost 0 bases, V lost 2 bases, and 9 bases had no gene match. The V gene's germline CDR1 is SGHTA and CDR2 FQGTGA. This CDR3 has 19 residues. CDR3 in amino acids: CASSLEIWTGLSGANVLTF. Written as DNA, the CDR3 is TGTGCCAGCAGCTTAGAGATTTGGACAGGGCTCTCTGGGGCCAACGTCCTGACTTTC.

This clonotype was detected ten times or more. V is TRBV20-1 and J is TRBJ2-3, with TRBD2 matching 8 bases. With 1 base clipped from V and 4 bases from J, the junction kept 13 bases outside the gene matches. This CDR3 comprises 17 residues. Germline CDR1 reads DFQATT; CDR2 reads SNEGSKA (reference sequence). The DNA for the CDR3 is TGCAGTGCTAGAGCCCCCACATCTAGCGGGTCTGCAGATACGCAGTATTTT. Amino acids: CSARAPTSSGSADTQYF.

This clonotype has at least ten counts. The chain carries TRBV12-3 or TRBV12-4 and TRBJ1-1, with a tentative D call TRBD1 (6 bases). Trimming cost V 5 bases and J 3 bases, with 13 bases left between them. The CDR3 spans 14 residues. The CDR3 DNA follows: TGTGCCAGCAGTATTAACAGGGTGGACACTGAAGCTTTCTTT. Its protein product is CASSINRVDTEAFF.

V usage is TRBV29-1 and J usage is TRBJ2-1; the match to TRBD1 covers 10 bases. Germline V gives CDR1 SQVTM, CDR2 ANQGSEA. V was pared by 6 bases and J by 8 bases, with 4 bases of the junction left unmatched. This CDR3 spans 12 amino acids. The CDR3 region has the DNA TGCAGCGTCCGGACAGGGGGAGATGAGCAGTTCTTC. Translated, it gives CSVRTGGDEQFF.

This clonotype showed up many times. V gene TRBV28 combines with J gene TRBJ1-1, with unresolved D. With 7 bases removed from V and 0 bases from J, the gap between germline ends came to 12 bases. From germline, CDR1 is MDHEN and CDR2 SYDVKM. There are 14 residues in the CDR3. CDR3 residues: CASKRQTMNTEAFF. The CDR3 DNA reads TGTGCCAGCAAGAGGCAGACGATGAACACTGAAGCTTTCTTT.

This clonotype was found a few times. This CDR3 reads CSAVAAGSFADTQYF. DNA for the CDR3: TGCAGTGCTGTGGCTGCAGGATCGTTCGCAGATACGCAGTATTTT. V is TRBV20-1 and J is TRBJ2-3, with unresolved D. Deletions cut 5 bases from V and 4 bases from J, with 19 bases between. This CDR3 region has 15 residues. Germline assignment: CDR1 DFQATT and CDR2 SNEGSKA (reference sequence).

Many counts were recorded for this clonotype. V is TRBV11-2 and J is TRBJ2-3; maybe TRBD1 (5 bases). CDR3 length: 14 residues. Trimming cost V 5 bases and J 0 bases, with 9 bases left between them. The germline V gene has CDR1 SGHAT and CDR2 FQNNGV. This chain's CDR3 is CASSRGSSTDTQYF. CDR3 DNA: TGTGCCAGCAGCAGGGGATCGAGCACAGATACGCAGTATTTT.

CDR3 sequence: CASSLGPQGPNEKLFF. The CDR3 bases are TGCGCCAGCAGCTTGGGACCACAGGGACCTAATGAAAAACTGTTTTTT. The chain has TRBV5-1 and TRBJ1-4; possibly TRBD1 for D (6 bases). The germline V gene encodes CDR1 SGHRS and CDR2 YFSETQ. The CDR3 is 16 residues long. Trimming took 0 bases from V and 3 from J, leaving 12 bases between them. The variable domain in full, completed from reference TRBV5-1 and TRBJ1-4, reads KAGVTQTPRYLIKTRGQQVTLSCSPISGHRSVSWYQQTPGQGLQFLFEYFSETQRNKGNFPGRFSGRQFSNSRSEMNVSTLELGDSALYLCASSLGPQGPNEKLFFGSGTQLSVL.